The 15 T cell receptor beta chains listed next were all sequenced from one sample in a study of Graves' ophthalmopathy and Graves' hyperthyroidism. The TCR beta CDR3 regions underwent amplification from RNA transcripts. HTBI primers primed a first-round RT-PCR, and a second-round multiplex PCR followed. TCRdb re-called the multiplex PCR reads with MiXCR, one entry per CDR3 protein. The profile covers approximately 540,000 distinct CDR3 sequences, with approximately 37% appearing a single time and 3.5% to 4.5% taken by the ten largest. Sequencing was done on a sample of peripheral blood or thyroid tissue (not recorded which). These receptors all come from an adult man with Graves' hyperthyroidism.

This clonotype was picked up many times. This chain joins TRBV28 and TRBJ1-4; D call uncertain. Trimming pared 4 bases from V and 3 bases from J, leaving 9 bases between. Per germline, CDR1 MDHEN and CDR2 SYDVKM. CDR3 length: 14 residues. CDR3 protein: CASSSWAANEKLFF. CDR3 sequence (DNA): TGTGCCAGCAGTTCGTGGGCAGCTAATGAAAAACTGTTTTTT.

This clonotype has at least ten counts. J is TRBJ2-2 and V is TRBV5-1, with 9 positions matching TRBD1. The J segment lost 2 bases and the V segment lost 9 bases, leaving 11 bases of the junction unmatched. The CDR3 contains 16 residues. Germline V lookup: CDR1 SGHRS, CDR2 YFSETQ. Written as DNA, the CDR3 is TGCGCCACCAAAGATCACAGGGGGCTAAACACCGGGGAGCTGTTTTTT. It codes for CATKDHRGLNTGELFF.

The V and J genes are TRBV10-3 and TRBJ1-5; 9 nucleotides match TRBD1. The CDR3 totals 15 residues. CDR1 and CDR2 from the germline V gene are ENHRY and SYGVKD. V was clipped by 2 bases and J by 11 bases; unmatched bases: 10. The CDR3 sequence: CAISEPTGGSGAQHF. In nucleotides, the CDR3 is TGTGCCATCAGTGAGCCCACAGGGGGCTCCGGGGCCCAGCATTTT.

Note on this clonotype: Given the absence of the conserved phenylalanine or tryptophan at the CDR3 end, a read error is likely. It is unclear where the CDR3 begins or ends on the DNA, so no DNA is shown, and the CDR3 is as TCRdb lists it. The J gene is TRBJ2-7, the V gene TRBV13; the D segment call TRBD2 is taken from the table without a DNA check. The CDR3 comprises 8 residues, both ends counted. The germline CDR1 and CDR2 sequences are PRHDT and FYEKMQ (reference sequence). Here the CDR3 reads CASSLASG.

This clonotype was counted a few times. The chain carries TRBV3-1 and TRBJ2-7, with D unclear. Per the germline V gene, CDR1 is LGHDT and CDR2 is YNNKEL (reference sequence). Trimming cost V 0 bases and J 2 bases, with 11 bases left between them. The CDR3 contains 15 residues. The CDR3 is CASSQDPAGPYEQYF. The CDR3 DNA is TGTGCCAGCAGCCAAGATCCGGCAGGCCCCTACGAGCAGTACTTC.

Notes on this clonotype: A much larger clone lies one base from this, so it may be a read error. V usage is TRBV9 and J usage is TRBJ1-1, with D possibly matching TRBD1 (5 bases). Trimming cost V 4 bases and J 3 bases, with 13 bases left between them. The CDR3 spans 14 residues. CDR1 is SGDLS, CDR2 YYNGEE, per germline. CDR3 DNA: TGTGCCAGCAGCCATGGGACTCTTGACACTGAAGCTTTCTTT. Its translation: CASSHGTLDTEAFF.

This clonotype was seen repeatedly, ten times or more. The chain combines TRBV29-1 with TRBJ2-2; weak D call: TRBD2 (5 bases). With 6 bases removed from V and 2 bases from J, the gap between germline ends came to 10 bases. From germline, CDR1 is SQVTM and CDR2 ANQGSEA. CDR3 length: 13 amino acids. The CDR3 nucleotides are TGCAGCGTCCAGGAGGCTAACACCGGGGAGCTGTTTTTT. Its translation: CSVQEANTGELFF.

The CDR3 nucleotides are TGCAGTGCTCTAGCGGGGGGGCCTGATACGCAGTATTTT. Its protein is CSALAGGPDTQYF. V gene TRBV20-1 combines with J gene TRBJ2-3, with 12 bases that match TRBD2. Per the germline V gene, CDR1 is DFQATT and CDR2 is SNEGSKA (reference sequence). The V gene end was trimmed by 5 bases and the J gene end by 6 bases; junction bases not matched to a gene: 3. This CDR3 has 13 residues.

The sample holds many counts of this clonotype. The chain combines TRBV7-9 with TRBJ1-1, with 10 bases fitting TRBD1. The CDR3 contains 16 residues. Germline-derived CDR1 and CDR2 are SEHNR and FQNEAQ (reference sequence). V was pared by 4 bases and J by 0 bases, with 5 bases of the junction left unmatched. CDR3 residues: CASSYPGQGLNTEAFF. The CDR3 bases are TGTGCCAGCAGCTACCCGGGACAGGGGTTGAACACTGAAGCTTTCTTT.

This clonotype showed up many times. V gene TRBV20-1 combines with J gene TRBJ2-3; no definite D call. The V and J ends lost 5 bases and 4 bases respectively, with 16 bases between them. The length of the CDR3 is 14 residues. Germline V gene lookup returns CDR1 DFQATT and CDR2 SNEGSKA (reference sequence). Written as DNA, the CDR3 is TGCAGTGCTCGCAGGTCTAGTTGGGCAGATACGCAGTATTTT. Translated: CSARRSSWADTQYF.

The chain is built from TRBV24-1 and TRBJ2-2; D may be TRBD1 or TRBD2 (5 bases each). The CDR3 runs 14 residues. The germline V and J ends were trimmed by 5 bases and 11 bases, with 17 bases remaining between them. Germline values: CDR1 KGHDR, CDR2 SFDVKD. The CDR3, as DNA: TGTGCCACCAGTGGCTGGACTGGAACAGGTGAGCTGTTTTTT. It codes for CATSGWTGTGELFF.

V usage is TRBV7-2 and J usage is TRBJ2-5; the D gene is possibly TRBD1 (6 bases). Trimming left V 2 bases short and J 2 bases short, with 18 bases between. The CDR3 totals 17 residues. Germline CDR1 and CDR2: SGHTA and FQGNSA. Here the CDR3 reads CASSLQGIGEKQETQYF. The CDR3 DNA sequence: TGTGCCAGCAGCTTACAGGGGATCGGGGAGAAGCAAGAGACCCAGTACTTC.

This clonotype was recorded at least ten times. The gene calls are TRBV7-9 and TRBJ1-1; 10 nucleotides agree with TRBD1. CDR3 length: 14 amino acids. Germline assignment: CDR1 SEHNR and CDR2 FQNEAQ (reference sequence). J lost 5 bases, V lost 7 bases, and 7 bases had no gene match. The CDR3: CASNSTGGWTEAFF. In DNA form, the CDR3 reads TGTGCCAGCAACTCGACAGGGGGCTGGACTGAAGCTTTCTTT.

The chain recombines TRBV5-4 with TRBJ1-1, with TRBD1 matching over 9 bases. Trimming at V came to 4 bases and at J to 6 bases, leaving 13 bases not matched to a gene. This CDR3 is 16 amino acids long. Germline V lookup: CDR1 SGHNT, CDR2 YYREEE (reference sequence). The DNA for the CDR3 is TGTGCCAGCAGCCAGGCAATCTCGGACAGGGGCGCTGAAGCTTTCTTT. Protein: CASSQAISDRGAEAFF.

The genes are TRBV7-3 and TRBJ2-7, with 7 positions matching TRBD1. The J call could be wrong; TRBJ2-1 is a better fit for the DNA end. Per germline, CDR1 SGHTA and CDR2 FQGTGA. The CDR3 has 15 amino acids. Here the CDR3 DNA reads TGTGCCAGCAGGGGACAGAAACGCTCCTACAATGAGCAGTTCTTC. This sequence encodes CASRGQKRSYNEQFF.